This T cell receptor beta chain was sequenced in a study of blood T cell repertoires in COVID-19. At the level of the study: Samples came from the United States, Italy and Spain, spanning acute and convalescent COVID-19.

V was clipped by 4 bases and J by 8 bases, with 21 bases between them. The CDR3 has 16 amino acids. Germline lookup yields CDR1 SGHNT and CDR2 YYREEE (reference sequence). Here immunoSEQ multiplex PCR was the method, and the copy in TCRdb shows in-frame clones only, minus some. The table records roughly 250,000 clones, 70% to 85% of them present only once. The receptor was isolated from a woman aged 35 to 49 with active or convalescent COVID-19. V is TRBV5-4 and J is TRBJ1-4; perhaps TRBD1 as D (5 bases). The material sequenced was peripheral blood. The CDR3 reads CASSPGGLRGREKLFF. The CDR3 DNA reads as TGTGCCAGCAGCCCGGGCGGCTTGCGGGGCCGGGAAAAACTGTTTTTT.